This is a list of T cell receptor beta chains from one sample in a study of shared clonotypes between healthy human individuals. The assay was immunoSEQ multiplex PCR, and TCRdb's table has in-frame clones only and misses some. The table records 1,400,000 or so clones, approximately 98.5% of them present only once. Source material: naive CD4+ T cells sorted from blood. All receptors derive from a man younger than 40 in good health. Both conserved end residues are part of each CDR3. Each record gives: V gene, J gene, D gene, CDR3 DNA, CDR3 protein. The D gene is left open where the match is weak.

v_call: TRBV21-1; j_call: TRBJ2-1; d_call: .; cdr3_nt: TGTGCCAGCAGCACCCCCGGGAGAACAGGGCGATACAATGAGCAGTTCTTC; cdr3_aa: CASSTPGRTGRYNEQFF
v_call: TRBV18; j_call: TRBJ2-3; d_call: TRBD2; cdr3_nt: TGTGCCAGCTCCCCACTAGCGGGAGGTGGGGTTGCAGATACGCAGTATTTT; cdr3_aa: CASSPLAGGGVADTQYF
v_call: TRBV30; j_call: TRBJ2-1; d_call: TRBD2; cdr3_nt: TGTGCCTGGAGTGTACTGGGACTAGCGGGAGTTCGGACCTACAATGAGCAGTTCTTC; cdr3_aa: CAWSVLGLAGVRTYNEQFF
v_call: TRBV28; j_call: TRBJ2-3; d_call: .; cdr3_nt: TGTGCCAGCAGTAACCCCGGACAGCCGAACACAGATACGCAGTATTTT; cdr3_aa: CASSNPGQPNTDTQYF
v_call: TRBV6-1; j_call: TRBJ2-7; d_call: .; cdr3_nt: TGTGCCAGCAGCCTCGGTGGCAGAGCCTACGAGCAGTACTTC; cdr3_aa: CASSLGGRAYEQYF
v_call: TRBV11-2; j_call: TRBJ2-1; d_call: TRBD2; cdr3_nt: TGTGCCAGCAGCTCTCCGGGACTAGCGGGAGGGGTCTCCTACAATGAGCAGTTCTTC; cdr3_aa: CASSSPGLAGGVSYNEQFF
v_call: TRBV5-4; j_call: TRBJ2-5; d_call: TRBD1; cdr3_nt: TGTGCCAGCAGCCTGGGACAGAACCAAGAGACCCAGTACTTC; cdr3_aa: CASSLGQNQETQYF
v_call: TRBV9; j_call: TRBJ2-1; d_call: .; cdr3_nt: TGTGCCAGCAGCCCCGAGGATTCCTCCTACAATGAGCAGTTCTTC; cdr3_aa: CASSPEDSSYNEQFF
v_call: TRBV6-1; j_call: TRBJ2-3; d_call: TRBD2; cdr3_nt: TGTGCCAGCAGTGAACTAGCGGGATGGGAAATTGTGGATACGCAGTATTTT; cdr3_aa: CASSELAGWEIVDTQYF
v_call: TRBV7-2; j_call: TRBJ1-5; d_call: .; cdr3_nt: TGTGCCAGCAGCTTAGAATCTGGGTTCGATCAGCCCCAGCATTTT; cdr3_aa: CASSLESGFDQPQHF
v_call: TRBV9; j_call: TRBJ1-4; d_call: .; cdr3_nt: TGTGCCAGCAGCGCTGGGACGGTGGGGGAAAAACTGTTTTTT; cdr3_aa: CASSAGTVGEKLFF
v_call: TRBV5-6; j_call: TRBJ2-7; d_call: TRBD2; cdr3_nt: TGTGCCAGCAGCCTGCCCTGGGGGAGGGCCGGTATCCACGAGCAGTACTTC; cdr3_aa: CASSLPWGRAGIHEQYF